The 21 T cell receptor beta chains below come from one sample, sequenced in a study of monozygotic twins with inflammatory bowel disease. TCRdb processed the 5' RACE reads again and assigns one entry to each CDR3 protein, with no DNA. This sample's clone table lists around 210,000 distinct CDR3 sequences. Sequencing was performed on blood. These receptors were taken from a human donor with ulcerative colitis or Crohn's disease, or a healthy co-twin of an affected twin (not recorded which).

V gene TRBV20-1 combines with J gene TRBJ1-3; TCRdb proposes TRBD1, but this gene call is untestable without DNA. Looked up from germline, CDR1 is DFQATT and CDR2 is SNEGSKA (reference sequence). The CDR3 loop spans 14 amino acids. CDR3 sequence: CSASPENSGNTIYF.

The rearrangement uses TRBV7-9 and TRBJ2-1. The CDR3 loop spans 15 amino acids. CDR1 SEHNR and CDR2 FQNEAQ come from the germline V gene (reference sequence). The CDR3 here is CASSLQRSSYNEQFF.

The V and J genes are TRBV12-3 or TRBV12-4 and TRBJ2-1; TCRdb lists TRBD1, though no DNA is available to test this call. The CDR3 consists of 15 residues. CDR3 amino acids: CASTPGQGTYNEQFF.

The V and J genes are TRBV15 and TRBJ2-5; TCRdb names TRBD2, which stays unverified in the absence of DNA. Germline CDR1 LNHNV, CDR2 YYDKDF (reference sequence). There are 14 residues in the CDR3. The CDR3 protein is CATSTGLAGETQYF.

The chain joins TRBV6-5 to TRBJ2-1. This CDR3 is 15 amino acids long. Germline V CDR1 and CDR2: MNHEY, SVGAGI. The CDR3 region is CASSYSPIWSNEQFF.

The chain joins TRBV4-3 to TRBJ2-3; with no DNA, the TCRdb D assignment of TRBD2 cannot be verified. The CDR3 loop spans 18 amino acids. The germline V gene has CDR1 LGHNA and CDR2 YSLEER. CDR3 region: CASSRSRSGTLGTDTQYF.

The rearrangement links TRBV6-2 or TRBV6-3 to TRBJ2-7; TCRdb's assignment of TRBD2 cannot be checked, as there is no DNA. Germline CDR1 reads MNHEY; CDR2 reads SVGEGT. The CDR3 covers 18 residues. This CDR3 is CASSPDKTSGRIGYEQYF.

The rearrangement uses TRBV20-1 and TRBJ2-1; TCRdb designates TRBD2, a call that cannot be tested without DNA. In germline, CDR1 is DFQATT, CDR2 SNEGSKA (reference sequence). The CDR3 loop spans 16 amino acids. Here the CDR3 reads CSARILGLAGSNEQFF.

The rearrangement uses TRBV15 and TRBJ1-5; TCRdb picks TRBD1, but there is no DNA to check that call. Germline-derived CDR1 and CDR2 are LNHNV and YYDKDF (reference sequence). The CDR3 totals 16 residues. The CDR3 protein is CATSRSGTGSNQPQHF.

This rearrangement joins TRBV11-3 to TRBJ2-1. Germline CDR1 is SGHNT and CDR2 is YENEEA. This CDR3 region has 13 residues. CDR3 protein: CASSLVSLTEQFF.

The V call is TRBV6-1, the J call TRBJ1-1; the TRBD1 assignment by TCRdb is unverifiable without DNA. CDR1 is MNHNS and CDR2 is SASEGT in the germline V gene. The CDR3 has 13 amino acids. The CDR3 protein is CASSGTPDTEAFF.

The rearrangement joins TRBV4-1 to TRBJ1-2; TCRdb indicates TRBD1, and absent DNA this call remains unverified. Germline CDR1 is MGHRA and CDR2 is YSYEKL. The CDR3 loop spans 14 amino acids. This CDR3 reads CASSQVGGFGGYTF.

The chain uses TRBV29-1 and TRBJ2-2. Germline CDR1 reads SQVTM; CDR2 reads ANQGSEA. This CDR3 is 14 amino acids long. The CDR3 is CSVEDRTNTGELFF.

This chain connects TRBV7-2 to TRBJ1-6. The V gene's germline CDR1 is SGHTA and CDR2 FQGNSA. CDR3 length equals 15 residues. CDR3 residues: CTSSLAHPDNSPLHF. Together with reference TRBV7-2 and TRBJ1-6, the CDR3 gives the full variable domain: GAGVSQSPSNKVTEKGKDVELRCDPISGHTALYWYRQSLGQGLEFLIYFQGNSAPDKSGLPSDRFSAERTGGSVSTLTIQRTQQEDSAVYLCTSSLAHPDNSPLHFGNGTRLTVT.

The CDR3 is CSVVYRGPRNEQFF. J is TRBJ2-1 and V is TRBV29-1; TCRdb's assignment of TRBD1 cannot be checked, as there is no DNA. CDR3 length: 14 amino acids. Germline V gene lookup returns CDR1 SQVTM and CDR2 ANQGSEA.

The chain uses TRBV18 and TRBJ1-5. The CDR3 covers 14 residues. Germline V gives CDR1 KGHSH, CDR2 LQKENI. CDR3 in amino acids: CASSPRHRNQPQHF.

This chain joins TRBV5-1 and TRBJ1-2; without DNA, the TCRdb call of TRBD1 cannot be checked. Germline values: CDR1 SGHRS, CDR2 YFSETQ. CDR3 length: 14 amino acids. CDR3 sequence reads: CASSFEDSDYGYTF.

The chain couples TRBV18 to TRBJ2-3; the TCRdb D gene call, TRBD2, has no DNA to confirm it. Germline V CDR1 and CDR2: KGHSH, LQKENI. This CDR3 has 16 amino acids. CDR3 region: CASSSRYSGSTDTQYF.

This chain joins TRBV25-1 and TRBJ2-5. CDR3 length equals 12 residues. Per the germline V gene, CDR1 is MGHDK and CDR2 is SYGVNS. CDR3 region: CASSELGKTQYF.

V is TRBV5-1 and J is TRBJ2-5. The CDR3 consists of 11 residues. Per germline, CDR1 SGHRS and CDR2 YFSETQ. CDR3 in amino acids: CASSSQETQYF.

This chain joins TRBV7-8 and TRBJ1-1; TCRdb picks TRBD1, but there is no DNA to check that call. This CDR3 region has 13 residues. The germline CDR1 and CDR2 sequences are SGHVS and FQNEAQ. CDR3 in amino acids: CASSLGQGAEAFF.